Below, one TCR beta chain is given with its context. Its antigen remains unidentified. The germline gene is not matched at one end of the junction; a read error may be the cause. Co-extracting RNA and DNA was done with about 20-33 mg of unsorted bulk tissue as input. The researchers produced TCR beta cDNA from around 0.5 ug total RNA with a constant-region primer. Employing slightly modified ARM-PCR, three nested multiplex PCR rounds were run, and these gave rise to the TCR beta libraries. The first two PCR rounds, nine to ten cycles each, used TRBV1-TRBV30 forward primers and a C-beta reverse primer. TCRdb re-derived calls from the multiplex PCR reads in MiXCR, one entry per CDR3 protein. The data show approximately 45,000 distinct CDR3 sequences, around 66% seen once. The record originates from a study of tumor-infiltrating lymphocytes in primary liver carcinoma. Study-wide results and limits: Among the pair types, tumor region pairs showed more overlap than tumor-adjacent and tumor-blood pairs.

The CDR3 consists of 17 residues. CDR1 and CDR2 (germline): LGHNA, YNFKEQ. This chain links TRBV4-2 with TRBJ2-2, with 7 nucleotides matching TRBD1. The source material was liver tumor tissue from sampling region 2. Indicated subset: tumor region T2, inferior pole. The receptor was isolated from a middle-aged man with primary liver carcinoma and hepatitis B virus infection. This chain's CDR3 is CASSQGGLEGDFEELFF. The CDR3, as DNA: TGTGCCAGTAGCCAAGGGGGCCTAGAGGGAGATTTCGAGGAGCTGTTTTTT.